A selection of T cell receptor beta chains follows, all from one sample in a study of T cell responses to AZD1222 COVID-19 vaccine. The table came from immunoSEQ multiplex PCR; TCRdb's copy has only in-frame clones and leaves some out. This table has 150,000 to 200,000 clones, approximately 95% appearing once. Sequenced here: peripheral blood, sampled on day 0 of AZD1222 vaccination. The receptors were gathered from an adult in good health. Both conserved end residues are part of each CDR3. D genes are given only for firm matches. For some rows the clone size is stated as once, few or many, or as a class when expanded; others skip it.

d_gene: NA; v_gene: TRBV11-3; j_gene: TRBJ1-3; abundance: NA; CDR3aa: CASSLGTGGSGNTIYF; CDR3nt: TGTGCCAGCAGCTTAGGCACGGGGGGCTCTGGAAACACCATATATTTT
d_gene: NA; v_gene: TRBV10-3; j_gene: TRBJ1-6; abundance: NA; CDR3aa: CAISEGGQPNSPLHF; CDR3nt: TGTGCCATCAGTGAGGGCGGACAGCCTAATTCACCCCTCCACTTT
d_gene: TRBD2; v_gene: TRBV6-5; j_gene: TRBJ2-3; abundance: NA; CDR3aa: CASKRGAGEADTQYF; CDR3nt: TGTGCCAGCAAGAGAGGAGCGGGAGAAGCAGATACGCAGTATTTT
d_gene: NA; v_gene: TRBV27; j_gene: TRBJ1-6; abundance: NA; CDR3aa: CASSLNWEGSPLHF; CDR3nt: TGTGCCAGCAGTTTAAATTGGGAGGGTTCACCCCTCCACTTT
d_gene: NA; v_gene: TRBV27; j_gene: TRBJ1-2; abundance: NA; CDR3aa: CASSLRQGLGGYTF; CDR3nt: TGTGCCAGCAGTTTAAGGCAGGGGTTAGGCGGCTACACCTTC
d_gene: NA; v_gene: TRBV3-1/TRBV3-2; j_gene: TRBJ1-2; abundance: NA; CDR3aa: CASSQDLAPVLYGYTF; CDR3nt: TGTGCCAGCAGCCAAGACCTCGCTCCCGTACTTTATGGCTACACCTTC
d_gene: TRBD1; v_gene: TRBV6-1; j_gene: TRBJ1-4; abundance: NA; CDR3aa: CASSDRQGWEKLFF; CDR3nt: TGTGCCAGCAGTGATAGACAGGGTTGGGAAAAACTGTTTTTT
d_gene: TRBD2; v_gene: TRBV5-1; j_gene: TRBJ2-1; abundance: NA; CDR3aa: CASSLGGLVAGNEQFF; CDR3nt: TGCGCCAGCAGCTTGGGGGGACTAGTAGCAGGCAATGAGCAGTTCTTC
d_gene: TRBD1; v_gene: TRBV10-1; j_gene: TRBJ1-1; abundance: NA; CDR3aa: CASSEGTATEAFF; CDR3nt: TGCGCCAGCAGTGAAGGGACAGCCACTGAAGCTTTCTTT
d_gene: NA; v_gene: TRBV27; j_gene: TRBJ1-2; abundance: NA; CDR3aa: CASSLSGTLPIYGYTF; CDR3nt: TGTGCCAGCAGTTTATCCGGGACCTTACCTATCTATGGCTACACCTTC
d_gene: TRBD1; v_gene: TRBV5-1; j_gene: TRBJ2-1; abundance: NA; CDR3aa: CASSLGQGAGYNEQFF; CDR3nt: TGCGCCAGCAGCTTGGGACAGGGGGCTGGCTACAATGAGCAGTTCTTC
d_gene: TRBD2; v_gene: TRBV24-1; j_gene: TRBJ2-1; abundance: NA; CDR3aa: CATSTPGLGADEQFF; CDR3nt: TGTGCCACCAGTACCCCGGGACTAGGGGCTGATGAGCAGTTCTTC
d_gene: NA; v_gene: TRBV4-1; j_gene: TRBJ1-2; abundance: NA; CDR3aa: CASSQDPRPGDGYTF; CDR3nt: TGCGCCAGCAGCCAAGATCCCAGACCGGGTGATGGCTACACCTTC
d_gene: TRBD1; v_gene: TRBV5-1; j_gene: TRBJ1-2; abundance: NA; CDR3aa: CASSLGNRDRGYTF; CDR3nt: TGCGCCAGCAGCTTGGGAAATCGGGACAGGGGCTACACCTTC
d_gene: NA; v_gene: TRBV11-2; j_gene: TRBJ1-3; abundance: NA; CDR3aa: CASSSQLRSDRLENTIYF; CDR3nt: TGTGCCAGCAGCTCTCAACTCCGATCGGACCGTCTCGAGAACACCATATATTTT
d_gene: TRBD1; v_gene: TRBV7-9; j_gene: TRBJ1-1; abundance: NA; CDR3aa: CASSLSRTGTVWTEAFF; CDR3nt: TGTGCCAGCAGCCTTAGTAGGACAGGGACCGTCTGGACTGAAGCTTTCTTT
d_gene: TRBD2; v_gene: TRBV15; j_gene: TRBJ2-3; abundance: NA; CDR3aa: CATSPSGGLMYTQYF; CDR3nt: TGTGCCACCAGTCCAAGCGGGGGGCTCATGTATACGCAGTATTTT
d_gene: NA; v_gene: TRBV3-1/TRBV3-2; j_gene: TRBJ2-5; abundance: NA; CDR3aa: CASSQRDLTAQYF; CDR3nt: TGTGCCAGCAGCCAACGAGACCTTACGGCCCAGTACTTC
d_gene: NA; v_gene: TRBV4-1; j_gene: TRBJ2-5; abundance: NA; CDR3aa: CASSQRTVQETQYF; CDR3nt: TGCGCCAGCAGCCAAAGGACAGTCCAAGAGACCCAGTACTTC
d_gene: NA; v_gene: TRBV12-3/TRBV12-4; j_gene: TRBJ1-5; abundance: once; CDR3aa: CASSLAMGQPQHF; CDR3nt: TGTGCCAGCAGTTTAGCTATGGGTCAGCCCCAGCATTTT
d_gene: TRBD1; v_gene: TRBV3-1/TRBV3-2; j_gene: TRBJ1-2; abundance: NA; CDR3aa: CASSPGQGRSYNYGYTF; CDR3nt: TGTGCCAGCAGCCCGGGACAGGGCAGATCCTATAACTATGGCTACACCTTC
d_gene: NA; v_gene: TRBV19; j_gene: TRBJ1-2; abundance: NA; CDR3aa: CASTGLRGNYGYTF; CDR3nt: TGTGCCAGTACCGGACTGAGAGGGAACTATGGCTACACCTTC
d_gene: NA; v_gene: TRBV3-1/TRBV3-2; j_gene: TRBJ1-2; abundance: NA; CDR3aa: CASSHDRGTDGYTF; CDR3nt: TGTGCCAGCAGCCATGACCGGGGCACGGATGGCTACACCTTC
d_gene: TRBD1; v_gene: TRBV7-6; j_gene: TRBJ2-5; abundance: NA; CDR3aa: CASSRTGPETQYF; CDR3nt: TGTGCCAGCAGCCGGACAGGGCCCGAGACCCAGTACTTC
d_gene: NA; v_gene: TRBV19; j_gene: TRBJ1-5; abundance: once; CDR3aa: CASSIIPTAYQPQHF; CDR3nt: TGTGCCAGTAGTATAATCCCCACCGCCTATCAGCCCCAGCATTTT
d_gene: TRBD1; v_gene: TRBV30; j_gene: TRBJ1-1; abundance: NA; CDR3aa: CAWTGQTNTEAFF; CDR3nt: TGTGCCTGGACGGGACAGACGAACACTGAAGCTTTCTTT
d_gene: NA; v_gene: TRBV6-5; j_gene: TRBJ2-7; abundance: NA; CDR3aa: CASSYHGAYEQYF; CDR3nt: TGTGCCAGCAGTTACCACGGTGCCTACGAGCAGTACTTC
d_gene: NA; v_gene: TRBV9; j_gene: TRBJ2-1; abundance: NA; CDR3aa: CASSVVQSSYNEQFF; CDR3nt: TGTGCCAGCAGCGTAGTCCAGAGCTCCTACAATGAGCAGTTCTTC
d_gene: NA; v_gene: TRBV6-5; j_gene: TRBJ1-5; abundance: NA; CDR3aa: CASNQGRDSNQPQHF; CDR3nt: TGTGCCAGCAATCAGGGAAGGGATAGCAATCAGCCCCAGCATTTT
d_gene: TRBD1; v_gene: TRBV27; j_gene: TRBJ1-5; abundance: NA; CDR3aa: CASRKDRGANQPQHF; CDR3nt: TGTGCCAGCAGAAAGGACAGGGGCGCCAATCAGCCCCAGCATTTT
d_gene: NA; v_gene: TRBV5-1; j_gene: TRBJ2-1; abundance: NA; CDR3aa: CASSVRGNEQFF; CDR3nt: TGCGCCAGCAGCGTTCGGGGTAATGAGCAGTTCTTC
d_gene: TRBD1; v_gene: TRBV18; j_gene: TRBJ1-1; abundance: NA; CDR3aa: CASSPLTQGVGFDTEAFF; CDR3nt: TGTGCCAGCTCACCACTTACCCAGGGGGTAGGATTCGACACTGAAGCTTTCTTT
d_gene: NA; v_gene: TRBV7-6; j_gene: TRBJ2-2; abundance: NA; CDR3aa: CASSGRVGKWNTGELFF; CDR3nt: TGTGCCAGCAGCGGAAGGGTGGGGAAATGGAACACCGGGGAGCTGTTTTTT
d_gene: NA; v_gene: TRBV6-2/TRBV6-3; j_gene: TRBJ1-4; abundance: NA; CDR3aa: CASSYGRSTNEKLFF; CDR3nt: TGTGCCAGCAGTTACGGCAGATCAACTAATGAAAAACTGTTTTTT
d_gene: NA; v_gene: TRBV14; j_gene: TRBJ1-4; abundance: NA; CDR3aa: CASSLNPGVTNEKLFF; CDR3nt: TGTGCCAGCAGCCTTAACCCCGGAGTCACTAATGAAAAACTGTTTTTT
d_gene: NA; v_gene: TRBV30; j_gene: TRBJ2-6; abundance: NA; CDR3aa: CAWIASGANVLTF; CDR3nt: TGTGCCTGGATAGCGTCTGGGGCCAACGTCCTGACTTTC
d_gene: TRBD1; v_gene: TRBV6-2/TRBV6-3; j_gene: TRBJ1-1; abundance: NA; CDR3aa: CASSATGGGFTEAFF; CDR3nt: TGTGCCAGCAGTGCGACAGGGGGCGGGTTCACTGAAGCTTTCTTT
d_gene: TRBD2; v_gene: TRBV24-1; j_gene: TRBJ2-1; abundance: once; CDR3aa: CATSGSGTRSNNEQFF; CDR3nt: TGTGCCACCAGTGGAAGCGGGACTAGGTCCAACAATGAGCAGTTCTTC
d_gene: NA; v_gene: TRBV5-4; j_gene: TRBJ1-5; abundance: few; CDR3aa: CASSLGGQINQPQHF; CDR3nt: TGTGCCAGCAGCTTGGGGGGGCAGATCAATCAGCCCCAGCATTTT
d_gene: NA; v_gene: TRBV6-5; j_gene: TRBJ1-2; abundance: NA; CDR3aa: CASRYNGANYGYTF; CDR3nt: TGTGCCAGCAGATACAATGGAGCTAACTATGGCTACACCTTC